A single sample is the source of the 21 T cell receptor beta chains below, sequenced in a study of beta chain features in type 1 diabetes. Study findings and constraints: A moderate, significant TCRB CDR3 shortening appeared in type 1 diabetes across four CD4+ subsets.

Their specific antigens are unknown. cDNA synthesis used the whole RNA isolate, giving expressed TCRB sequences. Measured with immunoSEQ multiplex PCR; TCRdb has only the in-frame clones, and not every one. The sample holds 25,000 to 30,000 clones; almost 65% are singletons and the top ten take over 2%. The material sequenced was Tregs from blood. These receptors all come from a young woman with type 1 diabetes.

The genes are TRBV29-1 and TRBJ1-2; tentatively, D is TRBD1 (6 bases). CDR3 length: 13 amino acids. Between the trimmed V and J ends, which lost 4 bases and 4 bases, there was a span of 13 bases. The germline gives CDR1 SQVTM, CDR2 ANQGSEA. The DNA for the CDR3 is TGCAGCGTTGGCGGGGGGGGCGGCTATGGCTACACCTTC. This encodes CSVGGGGGYGYTF. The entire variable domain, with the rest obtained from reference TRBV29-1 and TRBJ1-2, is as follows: SAVISQKPSRDICQRGTSLTIQCQVDSQVTMMFWYRQQPGQSLTLIATANQGSEATYESGFVIDKFPISRPNLTFSTLTVSNMSPEDSSIYLCSVGGGGGYGYTFGSGTRLTVV.

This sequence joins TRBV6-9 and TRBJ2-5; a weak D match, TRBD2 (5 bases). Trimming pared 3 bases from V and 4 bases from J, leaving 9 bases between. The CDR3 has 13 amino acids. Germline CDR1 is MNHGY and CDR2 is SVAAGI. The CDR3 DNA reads TGTGCCAGCAGTTACCTGGCGGGAGAGACCCAGTACTTC. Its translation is CASSYLAGETQYF.

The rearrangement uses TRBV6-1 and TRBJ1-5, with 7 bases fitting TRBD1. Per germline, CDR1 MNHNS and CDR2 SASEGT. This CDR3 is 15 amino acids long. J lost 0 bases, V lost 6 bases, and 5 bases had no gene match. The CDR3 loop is CASSHRGHSNQPQHF. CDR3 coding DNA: TGTGCCAGCAGCCACAGGGGTCATAGCAATCAGCCCCAGCATTTT.

In nucleotides, the CDR3 is TGTGCCAGCAGTCGACTAGCGGGTGCTAGCTCCTACAATGAGCAGTTCTTC. It is translated as CASSRLAGASSYNEQFF. This sequence joins TRBV7-3 and TRBJ2-1; TRBD2 aligns across 10 bases. The CDR3 runs 17 residues. Germline CDR1 SGHTA, CDR2 FQGTGA. After removal of 6 bases from V and 0 bases from J, the junction contained 8 bases not matched to a gene.

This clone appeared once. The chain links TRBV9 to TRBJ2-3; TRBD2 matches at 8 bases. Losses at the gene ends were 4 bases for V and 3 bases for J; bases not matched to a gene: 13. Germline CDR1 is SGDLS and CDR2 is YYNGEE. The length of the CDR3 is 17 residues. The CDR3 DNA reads TGTGCCAGCAGCCCGTCGGGCGGGACTAGAAAAACAGATACGCAGTATTTT. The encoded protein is CASSPSGGTRKTDTQYF.

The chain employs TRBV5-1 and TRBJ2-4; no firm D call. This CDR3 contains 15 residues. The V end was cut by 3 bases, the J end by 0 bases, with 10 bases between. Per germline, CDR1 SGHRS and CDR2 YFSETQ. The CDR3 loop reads CASSSEPRAKNIQYF. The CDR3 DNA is TGCGCCAGCAGCTCCGAACCCAGAGCCAAAAACATTCAGTACTTC.

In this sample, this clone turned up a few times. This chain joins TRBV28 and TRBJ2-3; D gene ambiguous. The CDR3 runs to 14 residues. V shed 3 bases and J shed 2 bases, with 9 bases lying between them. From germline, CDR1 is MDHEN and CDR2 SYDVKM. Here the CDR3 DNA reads TGTGCCAGCAGTTTTTCCCTTTCCACAGATACGCAGTATTTT. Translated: CASSFSLSTDTQYF.

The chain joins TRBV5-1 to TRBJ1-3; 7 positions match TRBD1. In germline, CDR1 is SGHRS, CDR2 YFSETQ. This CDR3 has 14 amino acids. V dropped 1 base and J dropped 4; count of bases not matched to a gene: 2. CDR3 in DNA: TGCGCCAGCAGCTTGCCGGGACAGGGAAACACCATATATTTT. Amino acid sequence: CASSLPGQGNTIYF.

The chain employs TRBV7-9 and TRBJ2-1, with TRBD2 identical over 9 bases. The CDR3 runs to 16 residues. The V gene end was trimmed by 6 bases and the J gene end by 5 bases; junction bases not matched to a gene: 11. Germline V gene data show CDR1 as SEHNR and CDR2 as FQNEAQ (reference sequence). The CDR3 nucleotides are TGTGCCAGCAGTTACTGGGGCGGGAGGGCCAACAATGAGCAGTTCTTC. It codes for CASSYWGGRANNEQFF.

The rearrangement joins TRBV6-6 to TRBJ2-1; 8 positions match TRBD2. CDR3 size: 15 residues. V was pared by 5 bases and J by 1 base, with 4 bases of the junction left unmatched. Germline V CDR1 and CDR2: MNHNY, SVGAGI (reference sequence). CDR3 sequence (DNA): TGTGCCAGCAGTAACAGCGGGAGTTCCTACAATGAGCAGTTCTTC. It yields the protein CASSNSGSSYNEQFF.

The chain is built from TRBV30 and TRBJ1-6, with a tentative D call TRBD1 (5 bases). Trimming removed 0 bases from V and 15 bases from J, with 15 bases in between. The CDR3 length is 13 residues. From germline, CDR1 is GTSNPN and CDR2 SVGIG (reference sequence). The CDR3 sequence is CAWSVRGPLVLHF. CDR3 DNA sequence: TGTGCCTGGAGTGTAAGGGGCCCTCTGGTCCTCCACTTT. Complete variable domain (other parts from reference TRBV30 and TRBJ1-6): SQTIHQWPATLVQPVGSPLSLECTVEGTSNPNLYWYRQAAGRGLQLLFYSVGIGQISSEVPQNLSASRPQDRQFILSSKKLLLSDSGFYLCAWSVRGPLVLHFGNGTRLTVT.

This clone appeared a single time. CDR3 sequence: CASSVPGVVSTEAFF. The DNA for the CDR3 is TGTGCCAGCAGCGTACCAGGGGTTGTAAGCACTGAAGCTTTCTTT. This chain connects TRBV7-9 to TRBJ1-1; perhaps TRBD1 as D (6 bases). The CDR3 is 15 amino acids. The V gene's germline CDR1 is SEHNR and CDR2 FQNEAQ (reference sequence). The V and J ends lost 5 bases and 4 bases respectively, with 17 bases between them.

The DNA of the CDR3 is TGTGCCAGCAATCACGGGGCAGGGGGAACAGATACGCAGTATTTT. Amino acid sequence: CASNHGAGGTDTQYF. The V and J genes are TRBV2 and TRBJ2-3, with TRBD1 matching 7 bases. Per the germline V gene, CDR1 is SNHLY and CDR2 is FYNNEI. CDR3 length: 15 residues. V lost 7 bases to trimming and J lost 3 bases; unmatched junction nucleotides: 10.

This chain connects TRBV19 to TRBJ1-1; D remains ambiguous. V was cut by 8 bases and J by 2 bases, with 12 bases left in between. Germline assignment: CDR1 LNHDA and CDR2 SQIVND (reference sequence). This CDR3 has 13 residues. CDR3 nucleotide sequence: TGTGCCAGTCAAGAGGGCCGAAACACTGAAGCTTTCTTT. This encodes CASQEGRNTEAFF. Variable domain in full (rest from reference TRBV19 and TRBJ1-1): DGGITQSPKYLFRKEGQNVTLSCEQNLNHDAMYWYRQDPGQGLRLIYYSQIVNDFQKGDIAEGYSVSREKKESFPLTVTSAQKNPTAFYLCASQEGRNTEAFFGQGTRLTVV.

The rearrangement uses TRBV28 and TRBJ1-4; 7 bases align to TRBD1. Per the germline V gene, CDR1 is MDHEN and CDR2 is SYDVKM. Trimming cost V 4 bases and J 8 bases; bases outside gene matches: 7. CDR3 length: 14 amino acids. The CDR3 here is CASSSQDRAEKLFF. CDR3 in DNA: TGTGCCAGCAGTTCTCAAGACAGGGCAGAAAAACTGTTTTTT.

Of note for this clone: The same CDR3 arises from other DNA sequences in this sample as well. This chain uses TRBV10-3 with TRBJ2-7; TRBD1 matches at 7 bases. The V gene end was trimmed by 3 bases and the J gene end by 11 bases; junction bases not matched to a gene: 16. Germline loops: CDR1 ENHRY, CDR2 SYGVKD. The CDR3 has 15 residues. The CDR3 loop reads CAISDHTGDTGPEYF. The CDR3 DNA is TGTGCCATCAGTGACCACACAGGGGACACGGGCCCTGAGTACTTC.

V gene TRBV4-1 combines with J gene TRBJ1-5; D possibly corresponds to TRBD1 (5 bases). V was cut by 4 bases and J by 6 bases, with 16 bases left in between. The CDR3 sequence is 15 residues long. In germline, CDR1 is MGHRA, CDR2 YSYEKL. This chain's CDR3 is CASSLASGLGQPQHF. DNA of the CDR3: TGCGCCAGCAGCCTCGCATCAGGGCTTGGTCAGCCCCAGCATTTT.

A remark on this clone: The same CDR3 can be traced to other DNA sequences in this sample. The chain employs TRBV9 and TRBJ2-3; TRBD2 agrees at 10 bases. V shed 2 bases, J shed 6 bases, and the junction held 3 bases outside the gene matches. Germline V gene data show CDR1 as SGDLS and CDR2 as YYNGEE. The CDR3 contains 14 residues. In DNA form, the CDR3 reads TGTGCCAGCAGCGTGGCTAGCGGGAGTGATACGCAGTATTTT. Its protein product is CASSVASGSDTQYF.

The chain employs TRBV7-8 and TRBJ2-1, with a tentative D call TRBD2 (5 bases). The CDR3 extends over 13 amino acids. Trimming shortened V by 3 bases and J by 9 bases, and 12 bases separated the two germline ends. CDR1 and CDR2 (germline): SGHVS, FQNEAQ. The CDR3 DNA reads TGTGCCAGCAGCTTCAAGGTGGGAGTTGAGCAGTTCTTC. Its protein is CASSFKVGVEQFF.

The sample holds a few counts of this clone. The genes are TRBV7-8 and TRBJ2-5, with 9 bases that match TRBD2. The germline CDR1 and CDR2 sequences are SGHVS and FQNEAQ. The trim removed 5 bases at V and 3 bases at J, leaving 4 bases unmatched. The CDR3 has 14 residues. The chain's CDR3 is CASSQTSGKETQYF. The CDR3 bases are TGTGCCAGCAGCCAGACTAGCGGAAAAGAGACCCAGTACTTC.

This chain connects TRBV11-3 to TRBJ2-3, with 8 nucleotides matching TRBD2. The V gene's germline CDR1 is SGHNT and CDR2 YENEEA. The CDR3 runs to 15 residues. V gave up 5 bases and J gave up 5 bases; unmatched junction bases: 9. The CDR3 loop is CASSQTSGAGDTQYF. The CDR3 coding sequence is TGTGCCAGCAGCCAAACTAGCGGAGCAGGAGATACGCAGTATTTT.